The table lists the clone carrying this T cell receptor (beta chain) with many counts. This record comes from a study of T cells in Graves' hyperthyroidism and ophthalmopathy. Amplified TCR beta CDR3 regions came from RNA transcripts. First-round RT-PCR of the TCR CDR3 relied on the HTBI primer set. A single record per CDR3 protein comes from TCRdb applying MiXCR to the multiplex PCR reads. The sample includes around 400,000 distinct CDR3 sequences, 13% seen only once; the top ten take 9.2%. V was clipped by 0 bases and J by 2 bases, with 9 bases between them. The CDR3 consists of 14 residues. The germline gives CDR1 SGDLS, CDR2 YYNGEE. Those patients with uncontrolled infection, other autoimmune disease, pregnancy or lactation were excluded.

Sequenced sample: blood. V and J are TRBV9 and TRBJ2-7; D possibly corresponds to TRBD2 (5 bases). The clonotype originates from a woman under 30 with Graves' hyperthyroidism. CDR3 nucleotides: TGTGCCAGCAGCGTAGCCGGGGTCACCTACGAGCAGTACTTC. It yields the protein CASSVAGVTYEQYF.